Each of the 21 T cell receptor beta chains below was sequenced from the same sample in a study of cytomegalovirus exposure and HLA in healthy donors. Both 60 Vbeta primers and 13 Jbeta primers went into the PCR. Libraries were prepared by immunoSEQ multiplex PCR; TCRdb keeps only in-frame clonotypes and omits some of them. The sample shows about 100,000 clones, about 80% of them seen only once. The sequenced sample consisted of PBMCs. These receptors all stem from a man aged 30 to 39 in good health and CMV-seropositive.

This clone was counted a few times. The chain joins TRBV4-1 to TRBJ2-7, with 8 bases identical to TRBD1. The CDR3 totals 18 residues. The ends lost 4 bases at V and 2 bases at J; junction bases unmatched: 16. CDR1 and CDR2 (germline): MGHRA, YSYEKL. CDR3 DNA sequence: TGCGCCAGCAGCCGAGATAGGGATAGACAGGGGTCCCCCTACGAGCAGTACTTC. Amino acid sequence: CASSRDRDRQGSPYEQYF.

The chain links TRBV2 to TRBJ2-7; 7 positions agree with TRBD1. CDR3 length equals 14 residues. The ends lost 3 bases at V and 2 bases at J; junction bases unmatched: 4. Germline CDR1 and CDR2: SNHLY and FYNNEI. CDR3 nucleotides: TGTGCCAGCAGTGACGGGGACAGTCCCTACGAGCAGTACTTC. Amino acids: CASSDGDSPYEQYF.

This chain connects TRBV6-1 to TRBJ1-2; D is possibly TRBD1 (5 bases). The CDR3 is 12 amino acids. Per the germline V gene, CDR1 is MNHNS and CDR2 is SASEGT. V lost 3 bases and J 6 bases, leaving 8 bases between the germline ends. The CDR3 DNA reads TGTGCCAGCAGTGAGCCGACAGATGGCTACACCTTC. Amino acid sequence: CASSEPTDGYTF.

The J gene is TRBJ2-3, the V gene TRBV30; 7 bases match TRBD1. CDR1 is GTSNPN and CDR2 is SVGIG in the germline V gene (reference sequence). V was clipped by 2 bases and J by 0 bases; unmatched bases: 8. The CDR3 covers 16 residues. The CDR3 bases are TGTGCCTGGAGTTTCCAAGGGACAGCTAGCACAGATACGCAGTATTTT. It encodes CAWSFQGTASTDTQYF.

V and J are TRBV27 and TRBJ1-5, with no clear D. Trimming took off 4 bases at V and 2 bases at J, with 15 bases between the two ends. The CDR3 length is 16 residues. Germline lookup yields CDR1 MNHEY and CDR2 SMNVEV (reference sequence). In nucleotides, the CDR3 is TGTGCCAGCAGTTCGTACAGCCCCTCGGGCAATCAGCCCCAGCATTTT. Protein sequence: CASSSYSPSGNQPQHF.

V and J are TRBV30 and TRBJ2-5; TRBD1 might be the D (6 bases). The last part of the DNA fits TRBJ2-7 better; the J call may be wrong. The CDR3 consists of 13 residues. CDR1 GTSNPN and CDR2 SVGIG come from the germline V gene (reference sequence). The CDR3 here is CAWRSGTPYEQYF. CDR3 nucleotide sequence: TGTGCCTGGAGATCCGGGACACCCTACGAGCAGTACTTC.

This chain connects TRBV19 to TRBJ2-7; 12 bases match TRBD2. Per the germline V gene, CDR1 is LNHDA and CDR2 is SQIVND (reference sequence). The trim removed 4 bases at V and 1 base at J, leaving 8 bases unmatched. This CDR3 spans 17 amino acids. CDR3 protein: CASSTRPLAGGSYEQYF. CDR3 bases: TGTGCCAGTAGTACCCGCCCACTAGCGGGGGGATCCTACGAGCAGTACTTC.

This rearrangement joins TRBV5-5 to TRBJ2-2; TRBD1 matches 10 bases. The trim removed 4 bases at V and 6 bases at J, leaving 15 bases unmatched. The CDR3 consists of 18 residues. Per germline, CDR1 SGHKS and CDR2 YYEKEE (reference sequence). In DNA, the CDR3 is TGTGCCAGCAGCCACTTGAGCGTAGGACAGGGGGTTGCCGGGGAGCTGTTTTTT. Its protein product is CASSHLSVGQGVAGELFF.

The chain links TRBV30 to TRBJ2-5; 7 nucleotides match TRBD2. J gave up 1 base and V 0 bases, and 2 bases lay outside the gene matches. Germline V CDR1 and CDR2: GTSNPN, SVGIG (reference sequence). The CDR3 extends over 14 amino acids. This CDR3 is CAWSVSGVQETQYF. CDR3 DNA sequence: TGTGCCTGGAGTGTAAGCGGGGTCCAAGAGACCCAGTACTTC. Together with reference TRBV30 and TRBJ2-5, the CDR3 gives the full variable domain: SQTIHQWPATLVQPVGSPLSLECTVEGTSNPNLYWYRQAAGRGLQLLFYSVGIGQISSEVPQNLSASRPQDRQFILSSKKLLLSDSGFYLCAWSVSGVQETQYFGPGTRLLVL.

The CDR3 sequence: CASAGQMNTEAFF. The CDR3 nucleotides are TGCGCCAGCGCGGGACAGATGAACACTGAAGCTTTCTTT. The chain couples TRBV10-1 to TRBJ1-1; the match to TRBD1 covers 7 bases. V lost 8 bases, J lost 0 bases, and 3 bases stayed unmatched. This CDR3 is 13 amino acids long. Germline assignment: CDR1 WNHNN and CDR2 SYGVQD (reference sequence).

The chain joins TRBV5-8 to TRBJ2-1; 7 nucleotides line up with TRBD1. V lost 2 bases to trimming and J lost 8 bases; unmatched junction nucleotides: 16. The germline V gene has CDR1 SGHTS and CDR2 YDEGEE. CDR3 length: 17 amino acids. CDR3 sequence reads: CASSFIFTRGSNYEQFF. CDR3 coding DNA: TGTGCCAGCAGCTTCATCTTCACCAGGGGGTCTAACTATGAGCAGTTCTTC.

A single count supports this clone. The V and J genes are TRBV6-1 and TRBJ1-2; 7 bases are shared with TRBD1. Germline-derived CDR1 and CDR2 are MNHNS and SASEGT. The length of the CDR3 is 14 residues. The J segment lost 4 bases and the V segment lost 7 bases, leaving 9 bases of the junction unmatched. This CDR3 is CASTERGLGYGYTF. The CDR3 DNA is TGTGCCAGCACCGAGAGGGGGCTGGGCTATGGCTACACCTTC.

This clone was seen once. The chain recombines TRBV7-2 with TRBJ1-1; D is perhaps TRBD1 (5 bases). Trimming stripped 1 base from V and 1 base from J, with 10 bases between. This CDR3 has 15 residues. Germline V CDR1 and CDR2: SGHTA, FQGNSA. For the CDR3, the DNA is TGTGCCAGCAGCTTAGAGGAGGGGCGGAACACTGAAGCTTTCTTT. Translation gives CASSLEEGRNTEAFF.

This clone was observed a few times. The V gene is TRBV4-3, the J gene TRBJ2-7; 9 nucleotides line up with TRBD1. CDR3 length: 15 residues. Looked up from germline, CDR1 is LGHNA and CDR2 is YSLEER. V shed 1 base and J 3 bases; nucleotides not matched to a gene: 4. The DNA of the CDR3 is TGCGCCAGCAGCCAAGGTGGACAGGGGAACTACGAGCAGTACTTC. This sequence encodes CASSQGGQGNYEQYF.

V usage is TRBV2 and J usage is TRBJ1-1; D gene unclear. The germline gives CDR1 SNHLY, CDR2 FYNNEI. Trimming stripped 4 bases from V and 5 bases from J, with 14 bases between. CDR3 length: 14 residues. The CDR3 here is CASSGRAKETEAFF. Written as DNA, the CDR3 is TGTGCCAGCAGTGGGAGGGCGAAGGAAACTGAAGCTTTCTTT.

The CDR3 DNA is TGTGCCAGCAGTTACTCCGCGCGGGGGGGCCTGGATACGCAGTATTTT. Its translation is CASSYSARGGLDTQYF. The chain recombines TRBV6-5 with TRBJ2-3; 9 nucleotides align to TRBD2. This CDR3 contains 16 residues. In germline, CDR1 is MNHEY, CDR2 SVGAGI. J was trimmed by 6 bases and V by 0 bases; bases with no gene match: 7.

V is TRBV5-1 and J is TRBJ2-1; TRBD1 might be the D (11 bases). Per germline, CDR1 SGHRS and CDR2 YFSETQ. V was clipped by 4 bases and J by 7 bases, with 27 bases between them. The CDR3 has 18 residues. CDR3 in amino acids: CASSKGQGVSGGSNEQFF. The CDR3 nucleotides are TGCGCCAGCAGCAAGGGACAGGGGGTTAGCGGGGGGTCAAATGAGCAGTTCTTC.

This clone was seen only once. The chain uses TRBV5-1 and TRBJ2-7; weak D call: TRBD2 (6 bases). V was pared by 1 base and J by 0 bases, with 8 bases between. This CDR3 has 14 amino acids. Germline CDR1 is SGHRS and CDR2 is YFSETQ. CDR3 DNA: TGCGCCAGCAGCTTGCTAGCGTTCTCCTACGAGCAGTACTTC. This codes for CASSLLAFSYEQYF.

The chain combines TRBV18 with TRBJ1-1, with 7 bases lining up with TRBD1. The CDR3 length is 13 residues. CDR1 and CDR2 from the germline V gene are KGHSH and LQKENI. The V gene end was trimmed by 4 bases and the J gene end by 11 bases; junction bases not matched to a gene: 10. The CDR3 nucleotides read TGTGCCAGCTCACAGGGGACAGACCGCGGGGCTTTCTTT. This encodes CASSQGTDRGAFF.

The CDR3 sequence is CASRDNSKSNTEAFF. CDR3 sequence (DNA): TGTGCCAGTAGAGACAACAGCAAATCGAACACTGAAGCTTTCTTT. The V call is TRBV19, the J call TRBJ1-1; D not resolved. The CDR3 is 15 amino acids. CDR1 and CDR2 from the germline V gene are LNHDA and SQIVND (reference sequence). V was cut by 6 bases and J by 1 base, with 15 bases left in between.

The chain combines TRBV27 with TRBJ2-7; the D is unclear. V lost 1 base, J lost 5 bases, and 6 bases lay in between. CDR3 length equals 12 residues. Looked up from germline, CDR1 is MNHEY and CDR2 is SMNVEV (reference sequence). The CDR3 coding sequence is TGTGCCAGCAGTTTATATGGGCACGAGCAGTACTTC. Its protein is CASSLYGHEQYF.